This T cell receptor (beta chain) was found in a study of blood T cell repertoires in COVID-19. Turning to the study itself: Acute-phase and convalescent COVID-19 samples originated in the United States, Italy and Spain. Sources were T cells, B-cell-depleted T cells, or PBMCs; the material itself was cDNA or gDNA.

In the original workflow: Amplification from reference gene primers served as the basis for estimated nucleated cell counts. Sequencing was performed with immunoSEQ multiplex PCR; in TCRdb, only in-frame clones are kept and a portion is missing. V and J calls and clone size are copied from that table; D and trimming were computed from the DNA. Of approximately 150,000 clones listed, around four fifths are singletons. Per the germline V gene, CDR1 is SGHNT and CDR2 is YYREEE (reference sequence). CDR3 size: 14 residues. Losses at the gene ends were 4 bases for V and 3 bases for J; bases not matched to a gene: 5. This clone was observed a single time.

This sequence joins TRBV5-4 and TRBJ1-1; 8 bases fit TRBD1. The sample taken for sequencing was peripheral blood. This clonotype was obtained from a man aged 70-80 years who had recovered from COVID-19. The CDR3 DNA reads as TGTGCCAGCAGCATTGGACAGGGAGACACTGAAGCTTTCTTT. The encoded protein is CASSIGQGDTEAFF.